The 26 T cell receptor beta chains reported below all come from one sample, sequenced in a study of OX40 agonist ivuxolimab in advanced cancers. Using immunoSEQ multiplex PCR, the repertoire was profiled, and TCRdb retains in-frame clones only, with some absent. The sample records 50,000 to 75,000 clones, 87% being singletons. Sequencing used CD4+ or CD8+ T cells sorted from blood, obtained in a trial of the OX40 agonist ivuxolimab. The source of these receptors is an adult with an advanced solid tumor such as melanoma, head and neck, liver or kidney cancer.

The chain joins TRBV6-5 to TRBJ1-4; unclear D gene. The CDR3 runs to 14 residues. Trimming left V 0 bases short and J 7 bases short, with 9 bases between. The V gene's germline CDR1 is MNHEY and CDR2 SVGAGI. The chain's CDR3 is CASSYSPQREKLFF. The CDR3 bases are TGTGCCAGCAGTTACTCGCCCCAACGTGAAAAACTGTTTTTT.

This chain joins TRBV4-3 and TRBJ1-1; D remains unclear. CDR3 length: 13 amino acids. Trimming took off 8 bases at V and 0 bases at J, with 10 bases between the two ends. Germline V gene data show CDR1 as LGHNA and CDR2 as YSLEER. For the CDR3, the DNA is TGCGCCAGCGGACGGGCTCTGAACACTGAAGCTTTCTTT. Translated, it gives CASGRALNTEAFF.

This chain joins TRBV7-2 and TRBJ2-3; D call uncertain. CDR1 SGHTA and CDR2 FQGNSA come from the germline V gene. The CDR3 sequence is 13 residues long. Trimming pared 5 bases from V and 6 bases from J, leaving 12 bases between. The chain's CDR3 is CASSQGELDTQYF. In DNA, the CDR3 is TGTGCCAGCAGCCAAGGAGAGTTGGATACGCAGTATTTT.

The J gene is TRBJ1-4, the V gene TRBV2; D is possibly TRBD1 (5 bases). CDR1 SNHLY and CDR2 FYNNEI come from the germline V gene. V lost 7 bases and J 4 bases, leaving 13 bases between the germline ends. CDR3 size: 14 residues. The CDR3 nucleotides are TGTGCCAGCATCGCCGGGACGGTTAATGAAAAACTGTTTTTT. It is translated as CASIAGTVNEKLFF.

For the CDR3, the DNA is TGTGCCAGCAGTGGACATGACAGGGGGGTTCAGCCCCAGCATTTT. The encoded protein is CASSGHDRGVQPQHF. The chain has TRBV28 and TRBJ1-5; 9 bases agree with TRBD1. The CDR3 totals 15 residues. CDR1 and CDR2 from the germline V gene are MDHEN and SYDVKM. J gave up 6 bases and V 5 bases, and 8 bases lay outside the gene matches.

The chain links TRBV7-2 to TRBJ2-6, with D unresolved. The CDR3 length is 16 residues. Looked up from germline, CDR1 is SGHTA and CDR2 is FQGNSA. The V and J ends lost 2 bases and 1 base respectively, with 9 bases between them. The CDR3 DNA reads TGTGCCAGCAGCTTAACCCCTATGTCTGGGGCCAACGTCCTGACTTTC. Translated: CASSLTPMSGANVLTF. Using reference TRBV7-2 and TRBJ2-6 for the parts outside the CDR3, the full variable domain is GAGVSQSPSNKVTEKGKDVELRCDPISGHTALYWYRQSLGQGLEFLIYFQGNSAPDKSGLPSDRFSAERTGGSVSTLTIQRTQQEDSAVYLCASSLTPMSGANVLTFGAGSRLTVL.

This CDR3 reads CASKKTPTDYEQYF. In nucleotides, the CDR3 is TGTGCCAGCAAAAAGACACCGACCGACTACGAGCAGTACTTC. This chain joins TRBV6-1 and TRBJ2-7; no clear D gene. The CDR3 totals 14 residues. The ends were cut back, 7 bases at V and 3 bases at J, with 16 bases in the middle. From germline, CDR1 is MNHNS and CDR2 SASEGT.

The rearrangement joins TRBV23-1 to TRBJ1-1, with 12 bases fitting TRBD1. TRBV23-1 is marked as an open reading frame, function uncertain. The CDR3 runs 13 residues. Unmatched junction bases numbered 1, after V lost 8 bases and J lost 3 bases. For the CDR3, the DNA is TGCGCCAGCGGGGACAGGGGGCACACTGAAGCTTTCTTT. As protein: CASGDRGHTEAFF.

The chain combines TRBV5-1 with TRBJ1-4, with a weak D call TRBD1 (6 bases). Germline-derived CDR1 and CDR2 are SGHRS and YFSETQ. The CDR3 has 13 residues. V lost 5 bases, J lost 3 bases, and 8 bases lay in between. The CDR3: CASRRGANEKLFF. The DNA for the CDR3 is TGCGCCAGCAGGAGGGGGGCTAATGAAAAACTGTTTTTT.

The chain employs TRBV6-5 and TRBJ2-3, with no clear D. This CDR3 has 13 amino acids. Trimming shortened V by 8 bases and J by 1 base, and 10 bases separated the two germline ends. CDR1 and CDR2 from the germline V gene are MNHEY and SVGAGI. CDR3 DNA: TGTGCCAGCGCCATTGGTGGCACAGATACGCAGTATTTT. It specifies CASAIGGTDTQYF.

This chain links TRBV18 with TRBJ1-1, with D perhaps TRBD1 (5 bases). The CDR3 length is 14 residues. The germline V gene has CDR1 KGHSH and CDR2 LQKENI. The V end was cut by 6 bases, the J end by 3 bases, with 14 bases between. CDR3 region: CASSAGGGDTEAFF. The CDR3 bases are TGTGCCAGCTCGGCGGGGGGTGGGGACACTGAAGCTTTCTTT. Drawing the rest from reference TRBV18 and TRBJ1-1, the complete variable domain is NAGVMQNPRHLVRRRGQEARLRCSPMKGHSHVYWYRQLPEEGLKFMVYLQKENIIDESGMPKERFSAEFPKEGPSILRIQQVVRGDSAAYFCASSAGGGDTEAFFGQGTRLTVV.

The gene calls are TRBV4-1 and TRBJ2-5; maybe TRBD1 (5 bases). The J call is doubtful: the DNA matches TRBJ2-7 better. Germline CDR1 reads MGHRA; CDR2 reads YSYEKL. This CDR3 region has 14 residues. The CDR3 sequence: CASSQSPTVYEQYF. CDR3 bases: TGCGCCAGCAGCCAATCCCCGACAGTCTACGAGCAGTACTTC.

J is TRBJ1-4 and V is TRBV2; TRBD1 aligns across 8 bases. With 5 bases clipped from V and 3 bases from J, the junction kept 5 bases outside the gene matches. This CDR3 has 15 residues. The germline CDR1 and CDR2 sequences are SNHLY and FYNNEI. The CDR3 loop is CASSSQGGSNEKLFF. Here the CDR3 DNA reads TGTGCCAGCAGTTCACAGGGGGGGTCTAATGAAAAACTGTTTTTT.

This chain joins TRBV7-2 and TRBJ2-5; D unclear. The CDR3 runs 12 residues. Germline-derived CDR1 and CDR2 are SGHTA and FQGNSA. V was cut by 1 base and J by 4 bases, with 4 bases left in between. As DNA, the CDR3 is TGTGCCAGCAGCTTAGATCGAGAGACCCAGTACTTC. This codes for CASSLDRETQYF.

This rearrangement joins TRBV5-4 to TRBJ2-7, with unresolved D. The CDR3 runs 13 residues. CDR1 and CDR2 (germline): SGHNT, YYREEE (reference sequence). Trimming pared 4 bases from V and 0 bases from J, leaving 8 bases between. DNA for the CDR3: TGTGCCAGCAGCGAGACACCCTCCTACGAGCAGTACTTC. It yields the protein CASSETPSYEQYF.

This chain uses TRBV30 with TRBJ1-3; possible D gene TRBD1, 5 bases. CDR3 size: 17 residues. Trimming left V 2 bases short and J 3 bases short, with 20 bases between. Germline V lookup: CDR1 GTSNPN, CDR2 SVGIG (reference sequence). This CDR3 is CAWSPPGRRHGGNTIYF. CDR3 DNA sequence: TGTGCCTGGAGTCCACCGGGACGGCGCCACGGTGGAAACACCATATATTTT.

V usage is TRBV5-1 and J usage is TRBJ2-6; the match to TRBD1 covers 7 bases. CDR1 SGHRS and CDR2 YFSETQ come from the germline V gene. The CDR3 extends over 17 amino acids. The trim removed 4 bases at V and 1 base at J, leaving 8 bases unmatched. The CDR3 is CASSLEGGLSGANVLTF. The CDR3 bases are TGCGCCAGCAGCCTAGAAGGGGGCTTATCTGGGGCCAACGTCCTGACTTTC. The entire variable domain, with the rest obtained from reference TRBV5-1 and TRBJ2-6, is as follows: KAGVTQTPRYLIKTRGQQVTLSCSPISGHRSVSWYQQTPGQGLQFLFEYFSETQRNKGNFPGRFSGRQFSNSRSEMNVSTLELGDSALYLCASSLEGGLSGANVLTFGAGSRLTVL.

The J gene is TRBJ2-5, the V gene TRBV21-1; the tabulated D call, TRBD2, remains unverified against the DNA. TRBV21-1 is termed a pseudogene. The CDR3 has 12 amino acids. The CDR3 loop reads CASSIAAETQYF. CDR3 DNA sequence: TGTGCCAGCAGCATTGCCGCGGAGACCCAGTACTTC.

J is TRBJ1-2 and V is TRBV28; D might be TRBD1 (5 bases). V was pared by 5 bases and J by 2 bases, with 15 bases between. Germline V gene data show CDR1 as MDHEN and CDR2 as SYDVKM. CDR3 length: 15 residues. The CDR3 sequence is CASSTSQTANYGYTF. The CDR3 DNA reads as TGTGCCAGCAGTACAAGCCAGACAGCAAACTATGGCTACACCTTC.

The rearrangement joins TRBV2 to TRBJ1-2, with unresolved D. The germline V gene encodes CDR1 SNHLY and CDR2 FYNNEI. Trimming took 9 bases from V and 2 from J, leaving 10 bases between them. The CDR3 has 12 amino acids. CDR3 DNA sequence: TGTGCCAGTGACACCTACAACTATGGCTACACCTTC. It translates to CASDTYNYGYTF.

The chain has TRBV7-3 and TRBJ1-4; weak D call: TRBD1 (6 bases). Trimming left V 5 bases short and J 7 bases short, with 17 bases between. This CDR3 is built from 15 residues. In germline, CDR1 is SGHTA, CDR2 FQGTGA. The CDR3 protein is CASSQGPGIGEKLFF. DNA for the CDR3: TGTGCCAGCAGCCAGGGGCCAGGGATTGGTGAAAAACTGTTTTTT.

The CDR3 here is CASSRGSNQPQHF. The CDR3 bases are TGTGCCAGCAGCCGGGGGAGCAATCAGCCCCAGCATTTT. This chain uses TRBV7-8 with TRBJ1-5, with a possible D match to TRBD1 (5 bases). V gave up 5 bases and J gave up 1 base, with 6 bases separating them. Germline V gene data show CDR1 as SGHVS and CDR2 as FQNEAQ. The CDR3 is 13 amino acids.

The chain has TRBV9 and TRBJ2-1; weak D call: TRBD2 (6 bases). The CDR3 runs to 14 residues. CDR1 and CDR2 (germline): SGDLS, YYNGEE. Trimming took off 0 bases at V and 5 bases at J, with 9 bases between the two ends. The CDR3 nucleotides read TGTGCCAGCAGCGTAGGAGGCGGGGACAATGAGCAGTTCTTC. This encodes CASSVGGGDNEQFF. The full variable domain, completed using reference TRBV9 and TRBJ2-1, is DSGVTQTPKHLITATGQRVTLRCSPRSGDLSVYWYQQSLDQGLQFLIQYYNGEERAKGNILERFSAQQFPDLHSELNLSSLELGDSALYFCASSVGGGDNEQFFGPGTRLTVL.

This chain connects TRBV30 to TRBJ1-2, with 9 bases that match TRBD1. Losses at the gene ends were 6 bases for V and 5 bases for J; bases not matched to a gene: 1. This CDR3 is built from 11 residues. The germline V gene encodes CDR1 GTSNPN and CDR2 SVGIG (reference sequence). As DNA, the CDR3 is TGTGCCTGCGACAGGGGGTATGGCTACACCTTC. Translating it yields CACDRGYGYTF. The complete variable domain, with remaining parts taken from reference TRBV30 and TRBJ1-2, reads SQTIHQWPATLVQPVGSPLSLECTVEGTSNPNLYWYRQAAGRGLQLLFYSVGIGQISSEVPQNLSASRPQDRQFILSSKKLLLSDSGFYLCACDRGYGYTFGSGTRLTVV.

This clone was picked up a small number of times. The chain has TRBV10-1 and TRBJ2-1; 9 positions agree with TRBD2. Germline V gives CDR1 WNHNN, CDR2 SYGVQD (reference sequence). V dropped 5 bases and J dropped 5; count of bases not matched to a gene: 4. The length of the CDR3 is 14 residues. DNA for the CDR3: TGCGCCAGCAGTAGGGCGGGGGGGCACAATGAGCAGTTCTTC. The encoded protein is CASSRAGGHNEQFF.

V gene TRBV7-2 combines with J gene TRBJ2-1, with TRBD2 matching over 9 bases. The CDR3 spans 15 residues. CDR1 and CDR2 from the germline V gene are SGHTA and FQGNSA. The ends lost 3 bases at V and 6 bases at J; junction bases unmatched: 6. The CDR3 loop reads CASSLASGALNEQFF. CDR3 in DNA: TGTGCCAGCAGCTTGGCTAGCGGGGCCCTCAATGAGCAGTTCTTC.